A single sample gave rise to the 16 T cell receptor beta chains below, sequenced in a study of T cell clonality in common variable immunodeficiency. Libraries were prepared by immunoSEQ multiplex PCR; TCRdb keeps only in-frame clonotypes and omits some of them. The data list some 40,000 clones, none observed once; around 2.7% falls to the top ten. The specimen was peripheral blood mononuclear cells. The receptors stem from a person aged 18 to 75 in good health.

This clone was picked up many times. The CDR3 bases that were read are TGTGCCAGCAGCTTCACAGGGGCTTGGCAGCCC. Translated: CASSFTGAWQP. The full-length CDR3 reads as CASSFTGAWQPQHF. The genes are TRBV7-8 and TRBJ1-5; the match to TRBD1 covers 7 bases. The read ends 3 residues shy of where the CDR3 ends; the end is completed using the germline J gene. This CDR3 has 14 amino acids. Trimming at V came to 3 bases and at J to 7 bases, leaving 6 bases not matched to a gene. The germline V gene encodes CDR1 SGHVS and CDR2 FQNEAQ.

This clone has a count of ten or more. The CDR3 sequence: CASSPRVSPGELFF. The part of the CDR3 DNA that was read is TGCGCCAGCAGCCCCAGAGTGTCTCCCGGGGAG. This rearrangement joins TRBV5-1 to TRBJ2-2; no clear D. The read is 3 residues too short to cover the CDR3 end, so that end is filled in from the germline J gene. The germline CDR1 and CDR2 sequences are SGHRS and YFSETQ. Trimming removed 4 bases at V and 6 bases at J, with 13 bases between. The CDR3 consists of 14 residues.

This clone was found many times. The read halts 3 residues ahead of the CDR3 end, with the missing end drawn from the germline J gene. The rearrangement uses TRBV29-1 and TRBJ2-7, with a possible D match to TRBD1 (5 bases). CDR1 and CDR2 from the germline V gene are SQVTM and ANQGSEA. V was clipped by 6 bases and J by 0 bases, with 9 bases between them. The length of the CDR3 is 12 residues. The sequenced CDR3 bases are TGCAGCGTGGGAAGGGGCTCCTACGAG. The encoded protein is CSVGRGSYE. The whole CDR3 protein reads CSVGRGSYEQYF.

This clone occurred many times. CDR3 bases read: TGTGCCAGCAGCTTACTAGTTCCCTACGAG. Translating gives CASSLLVPYE. The whole CDR3 region reads CASSLLVPYEQYF. The V and J genes are TRBV7-2 and TRBJ2-7; D uncertain. The sequenced fragment ends 3 residues before the CDR3 boundary, so the rest is inferred from the germline J gene. Germline V gene lookup returns CDR1 SGHTA and CDR2 FQGNSA. The CDR3 has 13 residues. V lost 2 bases and J 2 bases, leaving 7 bases between the germline ends.

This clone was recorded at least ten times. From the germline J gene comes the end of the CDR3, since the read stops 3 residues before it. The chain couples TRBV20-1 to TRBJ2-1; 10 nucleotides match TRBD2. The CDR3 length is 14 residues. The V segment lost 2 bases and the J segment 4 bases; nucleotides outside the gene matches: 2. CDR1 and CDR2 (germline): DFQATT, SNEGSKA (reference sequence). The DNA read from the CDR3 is TGCAGTGCTAGAAAGCGGGAGGGGTACAATGAG. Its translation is CSARKREGYNE. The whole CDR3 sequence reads CSARKREGYNEQFF.

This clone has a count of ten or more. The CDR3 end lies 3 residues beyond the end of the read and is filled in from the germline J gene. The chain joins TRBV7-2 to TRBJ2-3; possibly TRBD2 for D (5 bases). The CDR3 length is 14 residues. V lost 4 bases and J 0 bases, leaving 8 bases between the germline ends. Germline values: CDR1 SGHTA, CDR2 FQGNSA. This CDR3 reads CASSSRTSTDTQYF. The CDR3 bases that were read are TGTGCCAGCAGCTCCCGGACTAGCACAGATACG. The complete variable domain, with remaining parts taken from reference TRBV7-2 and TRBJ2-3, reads GAGVSQSPSNKVTEKGKDVELRCDPISGHTALYWYRQSLGQGLEFLIYFQGNSAPDKSGLPSDRFSAERTGGSVSTLTIQRTQQEDSAVYLCASSSRTSTDTQYFGPGTRLTVL.

The covered CDR3 bases are TGTGCCAGCAGCAAAGCGGGAGGGACCTACGAG. Protein product: CASSKAGGTYE. The CDR3, in full, reads CASSKAGGTYEQYF. This chain connects TRBV27 to TRBJ2-7, with 10 positions matching TRBD2. The read terminates 3 residues before the CDR3 end, so the remaining end is supplied by the germline J gene. V gave up 6 bases and J gave up 2 bases; unmatched junction bases: 4. CDR3 length: 14 residues. Germline loops: CDR1 MNHEY, CDR2 SMNVEV (reference sequence).

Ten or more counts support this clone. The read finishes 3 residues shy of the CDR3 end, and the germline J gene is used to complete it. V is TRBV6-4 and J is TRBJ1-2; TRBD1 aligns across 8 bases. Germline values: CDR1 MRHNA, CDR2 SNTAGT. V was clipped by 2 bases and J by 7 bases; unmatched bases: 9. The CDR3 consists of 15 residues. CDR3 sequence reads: CASSDTGQGMGGYTF. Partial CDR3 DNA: TGTGCCAGCAGTGACACCGGACAGGGAATGGGTGGC.

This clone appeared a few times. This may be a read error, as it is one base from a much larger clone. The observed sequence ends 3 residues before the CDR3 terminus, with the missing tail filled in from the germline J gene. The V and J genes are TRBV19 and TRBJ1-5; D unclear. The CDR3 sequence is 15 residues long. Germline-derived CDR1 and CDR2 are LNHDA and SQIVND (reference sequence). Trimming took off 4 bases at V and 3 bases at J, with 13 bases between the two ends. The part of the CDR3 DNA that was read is TGTGCCAGTAGTAAGACTGGCAAAGCCAATCAGCCC. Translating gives CASSKTGKANQP. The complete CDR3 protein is CASSKTGKANQPQHF.

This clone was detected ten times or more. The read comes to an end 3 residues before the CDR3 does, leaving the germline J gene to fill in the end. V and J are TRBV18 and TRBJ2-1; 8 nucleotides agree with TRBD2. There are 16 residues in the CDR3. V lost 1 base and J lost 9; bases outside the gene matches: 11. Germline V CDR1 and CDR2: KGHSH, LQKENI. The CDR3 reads CASSPRPIAGSGEQFF. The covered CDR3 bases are TGTGCCAGCTCACCACGGCCAATAGCGGGATCGGGTGAG.

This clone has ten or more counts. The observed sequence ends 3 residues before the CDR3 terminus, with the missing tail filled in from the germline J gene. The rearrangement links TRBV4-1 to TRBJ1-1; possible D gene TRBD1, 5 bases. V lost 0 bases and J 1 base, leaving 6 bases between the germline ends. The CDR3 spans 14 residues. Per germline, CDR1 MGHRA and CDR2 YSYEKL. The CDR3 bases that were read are TGCGCCAGCAGCCAAGACCAGGGGAACACTGAA. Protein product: CASSQDQGNTE. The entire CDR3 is CASSQDQGNTEAFF.

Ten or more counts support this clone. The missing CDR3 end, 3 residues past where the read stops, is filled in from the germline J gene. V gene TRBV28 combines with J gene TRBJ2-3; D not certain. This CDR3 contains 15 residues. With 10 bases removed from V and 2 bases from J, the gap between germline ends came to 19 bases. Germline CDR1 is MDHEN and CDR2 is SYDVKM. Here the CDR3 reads CAISLRGPTTDTQYF. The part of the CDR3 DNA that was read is TGTGCCATATCCCTACGTGGGCCGACCACAGATACG.

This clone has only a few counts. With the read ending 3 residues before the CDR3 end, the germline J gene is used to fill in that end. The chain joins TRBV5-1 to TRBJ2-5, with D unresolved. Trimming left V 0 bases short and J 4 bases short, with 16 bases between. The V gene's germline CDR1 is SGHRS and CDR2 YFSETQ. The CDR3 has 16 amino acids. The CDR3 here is CASSLGAGGSGETQYF. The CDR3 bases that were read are TGCGCCAGCAGCTTGGGGGCAGGTGGGTCAGGAGAGACC.

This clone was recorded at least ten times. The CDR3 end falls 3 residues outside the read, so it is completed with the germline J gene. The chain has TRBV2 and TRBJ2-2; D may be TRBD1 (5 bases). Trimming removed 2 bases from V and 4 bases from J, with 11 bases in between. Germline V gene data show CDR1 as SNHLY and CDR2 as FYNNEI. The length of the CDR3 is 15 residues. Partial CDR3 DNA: TGTGCCAGCAGTGAACTCAGGGCCGGCACCGGGGAG. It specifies CASSELRAGTGE. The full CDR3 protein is CASSELRAGTGELFF.

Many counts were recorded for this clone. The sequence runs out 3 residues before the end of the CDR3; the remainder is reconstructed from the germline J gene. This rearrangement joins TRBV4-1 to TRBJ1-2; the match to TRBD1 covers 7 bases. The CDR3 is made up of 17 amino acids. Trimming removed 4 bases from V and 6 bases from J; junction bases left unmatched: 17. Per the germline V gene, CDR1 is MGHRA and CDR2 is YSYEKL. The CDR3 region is CASSLGLQQGTANGYTF. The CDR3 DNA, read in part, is TGCGCCAGCAGCCTCGGGCTCCAACAGGGGACAGCCAATGGC.

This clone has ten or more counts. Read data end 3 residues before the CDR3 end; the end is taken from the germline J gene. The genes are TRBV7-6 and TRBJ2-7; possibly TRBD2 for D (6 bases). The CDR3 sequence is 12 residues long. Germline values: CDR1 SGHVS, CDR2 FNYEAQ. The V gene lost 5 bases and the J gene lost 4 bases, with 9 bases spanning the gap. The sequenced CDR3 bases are TGTGCCAGCAGCCGTAGCGGTTACGAG. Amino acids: CASSRSGYE. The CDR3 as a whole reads CASSRSGYEQYF.